This T cell receptor (beta chain) is from a study of a mutant IDH1 vaccine in newly diagnosed glioma. In the study overall: Patients got their first vaccination 4-6 weeks after radiotherapy alone, or with temozolomide cycles. The treated population exhibited a male proportion of about 62%, a female proportion of 37.5%, and a mean age of around 40 years. Earlier treatment was radiotherapy, temozolomide, or both, with most getting both.

The germline V and J ends were trimmed by 3 bases and 8 bases, with 15 bases remaining between them. The CDR3 length is 14 residues. Germline CDR1 is SGHRS and CDR2 is YFSETQ. Time point: week 35, safety follow-up. Topical imiquimod accompanied each vaccine dose, which consisted of 300 ug of mutant IDH1 20-mer peptide. TCRdb keeps only in-frame clones here, not all; method: immunoSEQ multiplex PCR. There are just under 70,000 clones in the sample; around 82% occur only once, and around 12% lies in the top ten. As regards this clone: Its target is not known.

Study results and caveats: Variations in leading peripheral T cell clonotypes appeared to have no connection with pseudoprogression.

The chain combines TRBV5-1 with TRBJ2-1; D might be TRBD1 (6 bases). The material sequenced was PBMCs, taken from a glioma patient whose treatment included an IDH1 peptide vaccine. The receptor was derived from a man aged 18 to 30 with glioma. CDR3 DNA sequence: TGCGCCAGCAGCTCCCTACAGGGCCTTGATGAGCAGTTCTTC. Its protein is CASSSLQGLDEQFF. The full variable domain, its missing parts supplied by reference TRBV5-1 and TRBJ2-1, is KAGVTQTPRYLIKTRGQQVTLSCSPISGHRSVSWYQQTPGQGLQFLFEYFSETQRNKGNFPGRFSGRQFSNSRSEMNVSTLELGDSALYLCASSSLQGLDEQFFGPGTRLTVL.